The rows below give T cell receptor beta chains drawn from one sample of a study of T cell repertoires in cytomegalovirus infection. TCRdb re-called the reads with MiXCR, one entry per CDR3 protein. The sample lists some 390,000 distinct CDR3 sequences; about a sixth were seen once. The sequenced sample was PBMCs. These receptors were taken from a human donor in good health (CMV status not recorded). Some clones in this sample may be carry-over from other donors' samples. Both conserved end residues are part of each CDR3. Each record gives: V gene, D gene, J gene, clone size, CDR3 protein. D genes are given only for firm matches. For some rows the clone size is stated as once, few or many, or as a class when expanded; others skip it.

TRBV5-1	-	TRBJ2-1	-	CASSWDFTYNEQFF
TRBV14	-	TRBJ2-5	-	CASSQAFYQETQYF
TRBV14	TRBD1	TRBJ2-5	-	CASSHPSNPGTGRIQETQYF
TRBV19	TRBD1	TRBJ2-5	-	CASRGTGVETLYF
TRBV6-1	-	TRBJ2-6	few	CASAAPLRVPGANVLTF
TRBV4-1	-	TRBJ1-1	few	CASSQGTRATEAFF
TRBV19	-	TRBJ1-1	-	CASSLVSDTEAFF
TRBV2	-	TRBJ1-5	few	CASRRTAFSNQPQHF
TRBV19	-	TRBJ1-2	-	CATKTGRNYGYTF
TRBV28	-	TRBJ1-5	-	CASRLRFLGAPSNQPQHF
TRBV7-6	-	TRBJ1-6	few	CASSPVCGNSPLHF
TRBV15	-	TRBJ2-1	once	CATSRNARTVADEQFF
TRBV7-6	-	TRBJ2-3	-	CASSRNLAQGSTDTQYF
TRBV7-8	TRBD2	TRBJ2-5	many	CASSLGRLAGVGRETQYF
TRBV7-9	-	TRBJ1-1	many	CASSRQDTEAFF
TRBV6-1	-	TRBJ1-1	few	CASSERRRGTEAFF
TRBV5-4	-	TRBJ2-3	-	CASSLDRLEAQYF
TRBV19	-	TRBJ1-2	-	CASSIITGVLGYTF
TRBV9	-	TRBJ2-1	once	CASSVEDLYNEQFF
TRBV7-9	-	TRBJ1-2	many	CASSSSFVHLKQEGYTF
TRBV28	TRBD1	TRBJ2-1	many	CASSPGQGPYNEQFF
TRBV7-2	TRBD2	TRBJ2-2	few	CASSSTPAGASSNTGELFF
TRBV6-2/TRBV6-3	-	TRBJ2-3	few	CASSRGSGAGTQYF
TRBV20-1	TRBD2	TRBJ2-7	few	CSARDLGTRSSYEQYF
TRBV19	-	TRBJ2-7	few	CASSIDGDTYEQYF
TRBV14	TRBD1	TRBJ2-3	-	CASSQFGTGITDTQYF
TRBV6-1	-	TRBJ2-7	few	CASRAWSGFDEQYF
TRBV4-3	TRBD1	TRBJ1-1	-	CASSQDSAGGVTEAFF
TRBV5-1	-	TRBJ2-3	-	CASSGGGADTQYF
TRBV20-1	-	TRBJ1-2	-	CSAQTRSTGDGYTF
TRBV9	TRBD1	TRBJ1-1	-	CASTRTGGNTEAFF
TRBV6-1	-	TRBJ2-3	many	CASSEIGSTDTQYF
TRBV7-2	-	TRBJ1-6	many	CASSLEAYNSPLHF
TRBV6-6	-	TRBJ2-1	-	CASEVRLVEQFF
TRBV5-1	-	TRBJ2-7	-	CASSFLGGSYEQYF
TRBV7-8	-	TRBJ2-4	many	CASSLAEWMGKNIQYF
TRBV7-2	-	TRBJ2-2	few	CASRAARPGELFF
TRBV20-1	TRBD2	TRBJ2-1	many	CSAKPPGTSGNYEQFF
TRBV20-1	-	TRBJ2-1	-	CSARPVYNEQFF
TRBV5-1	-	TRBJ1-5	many	CASSLDPGGNQPQHF
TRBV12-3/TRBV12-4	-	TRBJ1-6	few	CASSGGTEYNSPLHF
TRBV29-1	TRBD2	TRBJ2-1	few	CSVPTVPGLAGGSEQFF
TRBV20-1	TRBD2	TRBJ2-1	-	CSVGSGRGGDEQFF
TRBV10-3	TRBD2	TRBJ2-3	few	CAISEPSSGGTDTQYF
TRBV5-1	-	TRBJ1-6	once	CASSQTNREVSPLHF